Below, 26 T cell receptor beta chains from the same sample are listed, as sequenced in a study of T cell responses to AZD1222 COVID-19 vaccine. Some clones are missing from TCRdb's copy, which holds only in-frame ones; the method was immunoSEQ multiplex PCR. Among about 83,000 clones listed, more than 75% were seen once. The starting material was peripheral blood, obtained on day 0 of AZD1222 vaccination. The receptors stem from an adult in good health.

The gene calls are TRBV19 and TRBJ1-5; D is ambiguous. The CDR3 extends over 17 amino acids. Trimming shortened V by 7 bases and J by 7 bases, and 26 bases separated the two germline ends. CDR1 LNHDA and CDR2 SQIVND come from the germline V gene (reference sequence). The CDR3 protein is CASTPQPATMPVQPQHF. CDR3 DNA sequence: TGTGCCAGTACCCCCCAGCCGGCGACCATGCCCGTCCAGCCCCAGCATTTT.

The rearrangement uses TRBV7-3 and TRBJ1-1; maybe TRBD1 (5 bases). V lost 2 bases, J lost 3 bases, and 7 bases lay in between. CDR3 size: 13 residues. Germline V gene data show CDR1 as SGHTA and CDR2 as FQGTGA. The CDR3 nucleotides are TGTGCCAGCAGCTTATTGGGGGACACTGAAGCTTTCTTT. Translation: CASSLLGDTEAFF.

J is TRBJ2-2 and V is TRBV5-1; D may be TRBD1 or TRBD2 (5 bases each). Trimming removed 1 base at V and 6 bases at J, with 13 bases between. Germline CDR1 is SGHRS and CDR2 is YFSETQ. The CDR3 runs 15 residues. In nucleotides, the CDR3 is TGCGCCAGCAGCTTGCCCCGGGACCCCGCCGGGGAGCTGTTTTTT. Amino acids: CASSLPRDPAGELFF.

The chain couples TRBV3-1 (or the pseudogene TRBV3-2) to TRBJ2-7, with TRBD2 identical over 7 bases. Germline V gives CDR1 LGHDT, CDR2 YNNKEL (reference sequence). The CDR3 is 14 residues long. With V trimmed by 4 bases and J by 3 bases, 6 bases remained unmatched. CDR3 loop: CASSPRGWNYEQYF. The CDR3 region has the DNA TGTGCCAGCAGCCCGCGGGGGTGGAACTACGAGCAGTACTTC.

In the case of this clone: One end of the junction does not line up with germline, which may come from a read error. The genes are TRBV6-5 and TRBJ1-1; no reliable D call. CDR1 is MNHEY, CDR2 SVGAGI, per germline. The CDR3 is 10 amino acids. This CDR3 is CASLNTEAFF. The DNA of the CDR3 is TGTGCCAGCTTGAACACGGAAGCTTTCTTT.

Details on this clone: The same CDR3 can be traced to other DNA sequences in this sample. This chain connects TRBV7-3 to TRBJ1-1; TRBD1 aligns across 7 bases. Germline values: CDR1 SGHTA, CDR2 FQGTGA. The CDR3 sequence is 14 residues long. J lost 2 bases, V lost 5 bases, and 5 bases had no gene match. This CDR3 reads CASSPGQSNTEAFF. The CDR3 DNA is TGTGCCAGCAGCCCGGGACAGTCCAACACTGAAGCTTTCTTT. The full variable domain, completed using reference TRBV7-3 and TRBJ1-1, is GAGVSQTPSNKVTEKGKYVELRCDPISGHTALYWYRQSLGQGPEFLIYFQGTGAADDSGLPNDRFFAVRPEGSVSTLKIQRTERGDSAVYLCASSPGQSNTEAFFGQGTRLTVV.

V gene TRBV19 combines with J gene TRBJ1-2; 11 bases are a match to TRBD1. The CDR3 is 16 amino acids. Germline assignment: CDR1 LNHDA and CDR2 SQIVND (reference sequence). J gave up 3 bases and V 7 bases, and 10 bases lay outside the gene matches. The CDR3, as DNA: TGTGCCAGTATTAGGACAGGGGGCACTTTCGACTATGGCTACACCTTC. This translates into CASIRTGGTFDYGYTF. Filled out from reference TRBV19 and TRBJ1-2, the complete variable domain reads DGGITQSPKYLFRKEGQNVTLSCEQNLNHDAMYWYRQDPGQGLRLIYYSQIVNDFQKGDIAEGYSVSREKKESFPLTVTSAQKNPTAFYLCASIRTGGTFDYGYTFGSGTRLTVV.

On this clone itself: At the DNA level, this CDR3 is encoded by other sequences in the same sample as well. The chain couples TRBV25-1 to TRBJ2-3; D may be TRBD1 or TRBD2 (5 bases each). Trimming took 5 bases from V and 2 from J, leaving 11 bases between them. Looked up from germline, CDR1 is MGHDK and CDR2 is SYGVNS. The length of the CDR3 is 14 residues. The CDR3 reads CASSLQGATDTQYF. As DNA, the CDR3 is TGTGCCAGCAGTCTCCAGGGAGCCACAGATACGCAGTATTTT.

The genes are TRBV18 and TRBJ2-5; unclear D gene. Germline V lookup: CDR1 KGHSH, CDR2 LQKENI. V was clipped by 3 bases and J by 1 base, with 6 bases between them. This CDR3 is 13 amino acids long. In DNA form, the CDR3 reads TGTGCCAGCTCACCCGACACCCAAGAGACCCAGTACTTC. Its translation is CASSPDTQETQYF.

The genes are TRBV27 and TRBJ2-1; 12 bases match TRBD2. CDR1 is MNHEY, CDR2 SMNVEV, per germline (reference sequence). The J segment lost 6 bases and the V segment lost 6 bases, leaving 0 bases of the junction unmatched. CDR3 length: 13 residues. The CDR3: CASRLAGGNEQFF. The CDR3 DNA reads TGTGCCAGCAGACTAGCGGGAGGCAATGAGCAGTTCTTC.

The chain uses TRBV5-6 and TRBJ2-1, with TRBD1 matching 7 bases. CDR1 is SGHDT, CDR2 YYEEEE, per germline. The CDR3 is made up of 15 amino acids. The ends lost 4 bases at V and 1 base at J; junction bases unmatched: 5. CDR3 amino acids: CASSPGTASYNEQFF. In DNA form, the CDR3 reads TGTGCCAGCAGCCCCGGGACAGCTTCCTACAATGAGCAGTTCTTC.

V is TRBV27 and J is TRBJ2-5; tentatively, D is TRBD1 or TRBD2 (8 bases each). From germline, CDR1 is MNHEY and CDR2 SMNVEV (reference sequence). Trimming shortened V by 6 bases and J by 5 bases, and 25 bases separated the two germline ends. The CDR3 length is 17 residues. The CDR3 region is CASRGDRPTSDRETQYF. The CDR3 bases are TGTGCCAGCAGAGGGGACAGGCCGACTAGCGACCGGGAGACCCAGTACTTC.

This chain uses TRBV4-1 with TRBJ2-1, with D uncertain. Germline CDR1 is MGHRA and CDR2 is YSYEKL. This CDR3 has 14 residues. V was trimmed by 1 base and J by 10 bases, leaving 14 bases between them. CDR3 residues: CASSQVTVRREQFF. The CDR3 DNA is TGCGCCAGCAGCCAAGTTACCGTACGTCGGGAGCAGTTCTTC.

The chain is built from TRBV6-5 and TRBJ1-5, with D maybe TRBD1 (5 bases). The CDR3 has 15 residues. The germline CDR1 and CDR2 sequences are MNHEY and SVGAGI. V lost 0 bases, J lost 4 bases, and 10 bases lay in between. For the CDR3, the DNA is TGTGCCAGCAGTTACTCGAACGGACAAAATCAGCCCCAGCATTTT. This gives the protein CASSYSNGQNQPQHF.

This chain links TRBV10-2 with TRBJ2-1; 7 bases are shared with TRBD1. V lost 11 bases to trimming and J lost 1 base; unmatched junction nucleotides: 5. The CDR3 runs 13 residues. The germline gives CDR1 WSHSY, CDR2 SAAADI. The CDR3 nucleotides are TGCGCCGCCACGGGACAGTCCTACAATGAGCAGTTCTTC. Protein: CAATGQSYNEQFF.

The chain couples TRBV11-3 to TRBJ1-6, with D tentatively TRBD1 (5 bases). Germline CDR1 is SGHNT and CDR2 is YENEEA. CDR3 length: 15 amino acids. V lost 5 bases to trimming and J lost 10 bases, with 18 bases between them. This CDR3 reads CASSRGGGTGSPLHF. In DNA, the CDR3 is TGTGCCAGCAGCCGGGGGGGAGGTACTGGATCACCCCTCCACTTT. The complete variable domain, with remaining parts taken from reference TRBV11-3 and TRBJ1-6, reads EAGVVQSPRYKIIEKKQPVAFWCNPISGHNTLYWYLQNLGQGPELLIRYENEEAVDDSQLPKDRFSAERLKGVDSTLKIQPAELGDSAVYLCASSRGGGTGSPLHFGNGTRLTVT.

The genes are TRBV29-1 and TRBJ1-5; a possible D gene is TRBD1 (5 bases). V was shortened by 7 bases and J by 4 bases, with 14 bases between the two germline ends. In germline, CDR1 is SQVTM, CDR2 ANQGSEA. This CDR3 is built from 13 residues. The CDR3 nucleotides are TGCAGCGCCGGGCAGGGACGGAATCAGCCCCAGCATTTT. Residues: CSAGQGRNQPQHF.

V and J are TRBV7-2 and TRBJ1-1; tentative D call: TRBD1 (6 bases). The CDR3 sequence is 16 residues long. CDR1 SGHTA and CDR2 FQGNSA come from the germline V gene. V shed 1 base and J shed 9 bases, with 21 bases lying between them. The CDR3 region is CASSLELGTGHPKAFF. CDR3 DNA: TGTGCCAGCAGCTTAGAATTGGGAACAGGGCACCCTAAAGCTTTCTTT.

This chain joins TRBV10-2 and TRBJ1-6; tentatively, D is TRBD1 (5 bases). The CDR3 spans 14 residues. The ends were cut back, 6 bases at V and 7 bases at J, with 13 bases in the middle. In germline, CDR1 is WSHSY, CDR2 SAAADI. The CDR3 nucleotides read TGCGCCAGCAGCCGGGGACGAGAGAATTCACCCCTCCACTTT. It yields the protein CASSRGRENSPLHF.

The rearrangement uses TRBV6-5 and TRBJ2-2; 10 positions match TRBD2. This CDR3 is built from 15 residues. V was pared by 10 bases and J by 4 bases, with 9 bases of the junction left unmatched. Germline loops: CDR1 MNHEY, CDR2 SVGAGI. DNA of the CDR3: TGTGCCACAAAAGGAGCGGGGGGGCGCACCGGGGAGCTGTTTTTT. It specifies CATKGAGGRTGELFF.

The rearrangement uses TRBV29-1 and TRBJ2-5, with a tentative D call TRBD2 (5 bases). Germline V CDR1 and CDR2: SQVTM, ANQGSEA. Trimming removed 8 bases from V and 0 bases from J, with 7 bases in between. This CDR3 spans 11 amino acids. CDR3 in amino acids: CSLDYQETQYF. DNA of the CDR3: TGCAGCTTGGACTACCAAGAGACCCAGTACTTC.

The genes are TRBV5-4 and TRBJ2-1; D is perhaps TRBD2 (6 bases). V lost 4 bases to trimming and J lost 10 bases, with 18 bases between them. CDR3 size: 14 residues. Per germline, CDR1 SGHNT and CDR2 YYREEE (reference sequence). This chain's CDR3 is CASSKRAGPGEQFF. For the CDR3, the DNA is TGTGCCAGCAGCAAAAGGGCGGGACCGGGGGAGCAGTTCTTC. The full variable domain, with the rest looked up from reference TRBV5-4 and TRBJ2-1, is ETGVTQSPTHLIKTRGQQVTLRCSSQSGHNTVSWYQQALGQGPQFIFQYYREEENGRGNFPPRFSGLQFPNYSSELNVNALELDDSALYLCASSKRAGPGEQFFGPGTRLTVL.

The CDR3 DNA follows: TGTGCCAGCAGCTCCAGGTCGAGCGCAGATACGCAGTATTTT. It yields the protein CASSSRSSADTQYF. The rearrangement uses TRBV3-1 (or the pseudogene TRBV3-2) and TRBJ2-3; D call uncertain. The CDR3 has 14 amino acids. Trimming took off 5 bases at V and 4 bases at J, with 13 bases between the two ends. CDR1 LGHDT and CDR2 YNNKEL come from the germline V gene (reference sequence).

The V and J genes are TRBV19 and TRBJ2-3, with 9 bases lining up with TRBD1. The CDR3 spans 15 residues. After removal of 8 bases from V and 0 bases from J, the junction contained 6 bases not matched to a gene. Germline lookup yields CDR1 LNHDA and CDR2 SQIVND (reference sequence). CDR3 amino acids: CASARQGGSTDTQYF. DNA for the CDR3: TGTGCCAGTGCGAGACAGGGGGGTAGCACAGATACGCAGTATTTT.

This chain links TRBV6-5 with TRBJ2-7; TRBD1 aligns across 7 bases. Germline values: CDR1 MNHEY, CDR2 SVGAGI. The CDR3 length is 15 residues. The V gene end was trimmed by 2 bases and the J gene end by 9 bases; junction bases not matched to a gene: 13. CDR3 sequence: CASSYLRQGVVGQYF. The CDR3 coding sequence is TGTGCCAGCAGTTACCTGAGACAGGGTGTGGTTGGGCAGTACTTC.

This chain uses TRBV7-2 with TRBJ2-5, with 8 bases lining up with TRBD1. Losses at the gene ends were 5 bases for V and 0 bases for J; bases not matched to a gene: 8. The V gene's germline CDR1 is SGHTA and CDR2 FQGNSA. CDR3 length: 16 residues. The CDR3 loop is CASSPGQGSYQETQYF. The CDR3 DNA sequence: TGTGCCAGCAGCCCAGGACAGGGCTCGTACCAAGAGACCCAGTACTTC.